This T cell receptor (beta chain) was sequenced during a study of blood T cell repertoires in COVID-19. The wider study: COVID-19 samples from acute and convalescent phases originated in the United States, Italy and Spain.

The V gene lost 5 bases and the J gene lost 1 base, with 11 bases spanning the gap. There are 14 residues in the CDR3. Germline-derived CDR1 and CDR2 are LNHDA and SQIVND (reference sequence). Study processing details: Nucleated cell counts were estimated from reference gene primer amplification. Only in-frame clones appear in the TCRdb table, and some are missing; sequencing was by immunoSEQ multiplex PCR. That table is the source of V, J and clone size, and D and trimming were worked out from the DNA. The data show fewer than 300,000 clones, with approximately 93% seen just once and 2.2% held by the top ten. Seattle cases were enrolled at active infection and followed longitudinally.

The sequenced material came from peripheral blood. V is TRBV19 and J is TRBJ1-1; D remains unclear. This TCR was recovered from a woman aged 25 to 45 with COVID-19, enrolled during active disease. Here the CDR3 reads CASSAGRGNTEAFF. CDR3 sequence (DNA): TGTGCCAGTAGTGCCGGCCGGGGGAACACTGAAGCTTTCTTT.